This paragraph covers one T cell receptor (beta chain) sequence. The antigen remains undetermined. This sample is part of a study of beta chain features in type 1 diabetes. Study-level background: Researchers looked at approximately 100,000,000 sorted cells across all samples. Study-level findings and limits: Cells that show high TCR expression could be over-represented by cDNA sequencing. People with Type 1 diabetes carried modestly yet significantly shorter TCRB CDR3s in all four CD4+ subsets.

Naive, central memory, regulatory and stem cell-like memory cells within the CD4+ compartment were sorted using CD45RO/CCR7/CD25/CD127/CD95/CD27. Expressed TCRB transcripts were sequenced, since all the RNA that had been isolated was reverse transcribed. Here immunoSEQ multiplex PCR was the method, and the copy in TCRdb shows in-frame clones only, minus some. The sample yields 150,000 to 200,000 clones, about 63% seen once. The CDR3 runs to 14 residues. Trimming cost V 6 bases and J 7 bases; bases outside gene matches: 4. Germline V gene data show CDR1 as SGHDN and CDR2 as FVKESK. The source is a man younger than 40 with type 1 diabetes. Sequenced: naive CD4+ T cells from blood. The chain couples TRBV14 to TRBJ1-6, with 9 bases aligning to TRBD1. For the CDR3, the DNA is TGTGCCAGCAGTCTTGGGACAGGGAATTCACCCCTCCACTTT. It codes for CASSLGTGNSPLHF.